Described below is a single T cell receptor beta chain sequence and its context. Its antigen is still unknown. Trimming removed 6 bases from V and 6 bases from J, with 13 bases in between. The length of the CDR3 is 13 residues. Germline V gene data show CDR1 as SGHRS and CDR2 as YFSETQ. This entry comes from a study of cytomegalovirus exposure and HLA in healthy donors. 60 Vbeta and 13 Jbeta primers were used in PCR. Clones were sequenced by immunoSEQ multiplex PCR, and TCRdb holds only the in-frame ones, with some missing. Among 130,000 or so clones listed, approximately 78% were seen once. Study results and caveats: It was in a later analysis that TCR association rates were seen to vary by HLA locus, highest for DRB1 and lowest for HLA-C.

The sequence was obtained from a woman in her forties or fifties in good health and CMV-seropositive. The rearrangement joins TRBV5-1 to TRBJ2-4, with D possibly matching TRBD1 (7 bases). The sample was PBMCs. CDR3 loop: CASTGGQRNIQYF. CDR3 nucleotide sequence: TGCGCCAGCACCGGGGGACAGAGAAACATTCAGTACTTC. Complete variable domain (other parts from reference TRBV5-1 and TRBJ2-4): KAGVTQTPRYLIKTRGQQVTLSCSPISGHRSVSWYQQTPGQGLQFLFEYFSETQRNKGNFPGRFSGRQFSNSRSEMNVSTLELGDSALYLCASTGGQRNIQYFGAGTRLSVL.